The 26 T cell receptor beta chains below come from one sample, sequenced in a study of shared T cell receptors in the human thymus. Some clones are missing from TCRdb's copy, which holds only in-frame ones; the method was immunoSEQ multiplex PCR. The table includes some 640,000 clones, more than 70% detected once. The same data also went into a second study, on human thymus T cells.

The specimen sequenced was thymocytes. The receptors were gathered from a boy under two years old with a congenital heart defect.

The chain is built from TRBV7-9 and TRBJ2-4; 7 nucleotides match TRBD2. The CDR3 sequence is 14 residues long. V was pared by 4 bases and J by 5 bases, with 5 bases of the junction left unmatched. CDR1 is SEHNR and CDR2 is FQNEAQ in the germline V gene (reference sequence). DNA of the CDR3: TGTGCCAGCAGCTCGGGGGGTTCTGAAAACATTCAGTACTTC. It yields the protein CASSSGGSENIQYF.

The rearrangement links TRBV4-3 to TRBJ2-4; 12 nucleotides agree with TRBD2. Germline-derived CDR1 and CDR2 are LGHNA and YSLEER. The CDR3 spans 21 residues. J gave up 0 bases and V 0 bases, and 12 bases lay outside the gene matches. CDR3 protein: CASSQDKNSLAGGLAKNIQYF. The CDR3, as DNA: TGCGCCAGCAGCCAAGACAAGAACTCACTAGCGGGAGGATTAGCCAAAAACATTCAGTACTTC.

Concerning this clone itself: The junction departs from germline at one end; a sequencing error may be responsible. The chain employs TRBV4-1 and TRBJ2-1; D is possibly TRBD1 (5 bases). This CDR3 spans 16 amino acids. CDR1 is MGHRA, CDR2 YSYEKL, per germline. In nucleotides, the CDR3 is TGCGCCAGCAGCCCCTATGTTTGGGGCTCCGACAATGAGCAGTTCTTC. Translation gives CASSPYVWGSDNEQFF.

The genes are TRBV4-3 and TRBJ2-7; possible D gene TRBD2, 6 bases. V gave up 0 bases and J gave up 3 bases, with 12 bases separating them. This CDR3 comprises 15 residues. The V gene's germline CDR1 is LGHNA and CDR2 YSLEER. CDR3 sequence: CASSQEEGEDYEQYF. The CDR3, as DNA: TGCGCCAGCAGCCAAGAGGAGGGTGAGGACTACGAGCAGTACTTC.

The chain combines TRBV7-2 with TRBJ2-3, with 11 nucleotides matching TRBD2. The CDR3 runs to 14 residues. V lost 6 bases and J lost 7; bases outside the gene matches: 6. Germline CDR1 is SGHTA and CDR2 is FQGNSA. The CDR3 DNA reads TGTGCCAGCAGTGATAGCGGGGGGGCAAATACGCAGTATTTT. Translated: CASSDSGGANTQYF.

The chain combines TRBV21-1 with TRBJ1-3; the table calls TRBD1, which could not be checked here. TRBV21-1 is a pseudogene. The CDR3 extends over 19 amino acids. CDR3 sequence reads: CASSLGRQGAPHSGNTIYF. Here the CDR3 DNA reads TGTGCCAGCAGCCTCGGGAGACAGGGGGCCCCGCACTCTGGAAACACCATATATTTT.

J is TRBJ2-2 and V is TRBV28; D perhaps matches TRBD1 (5 bases). The CDR3 has 12 amino acids. Germline CDR1 is MDHEN and CDR2 is SYDVKM. V lost 8 bases and J 7 bases, leaving 11 bases between the germline ends. The CDR3 DNA reads TGTGCCAGCTCTCGGACAAACGGGGAGCTGTTTTTT. This translates into CASSRTNGELFF.

V is TRBV29-1 and J is TRBJ2-1; perhaps TRBD2 as D (5 bases). The CDR3 covers 19 residues. The V gene's germline CDR1 is SQVTM and CDR2 ANQGSEA. Between the trimmed V and J ends, which lost 3 bases and 6 bases, there was a span of 30 bases. As DNA, the CDR3 is TGCAGCGTTGATTGTTGGGGTCCTGCCGGGCCGGGAAAACCCAATGAGCAGTTCTTC. It is translated as CSVDCWGPAGPGKPNEQFF.

This clone was observed once. CDR3 sequence reads: CASGQRERSEQYF. The CDR3 nucleotides are TGTGCCAGCGGTCAGCGGGAGAGGAGCGAGCAGTACTTC. The chain links TRBV14 to TRBJ2-7, with TRBD2 matching 8 bases. The CDR3 sequence is 13 residues long. Germline V gives CDR1 SGHDN, CDR2 FVKESK. V trimming: 8 bases; J trimming: 6 bases; junction bases outside the gene matches: 9.

The V and J genes are TRBV9 and TRBJ1-2; 8 bases line up with TRBD1. The V gene's germline CDR1 is SGDLS and CDR2 YYNGEE. Trimming removed 0 bases from V and 3 bases from J; junction bases left unmatched: 13. This CDR3 has 18 residues. The chain's CDR3 is CASSVEEVVTDRDYGYTF. In DNA form, the CDR3 reads TGTGCCAGCAGCGTAGAGGAGGTGGTGACGGACAGGGACTATGGCTACACCTTC.

For this clone: Other DNA sequences of this sample code for an identical CDR3. This chain uses TRBV10-1 with TRBJ1-4; D perhaps matches TRBD1 (6 bases). Germline CDR1 reads WNHNN; CDR2 reads SYGVQD (reference sequence). There are 14 residues in the CDR3. Trimming took 2 bases from V and 8 from J, leaving 12 bases between them. Here the CDR3 reads CASSEAGAREKLFF. The CDR3 coding sequence is TGCGCCAGCAGTGAGGCAGGGGCACGAGAAAAACTGTTTTTT.

The chain recombines TRBV10-3 with TRBJ2-5; 9 positions agree with TRBD2. CDR1 is ENHRY and CDR2 is SYGVKD in the germline V gene. Losses at the gene ends were 0 bases for V and 2 bases for J; bases not matched to a gene: 16. This CDR3 has 20 amino acids. The CDR3 spells CAISESSVAGVFGQQETQYF. Here the CDR3 DNA reads TGTGCCATCAGTGAGTCGTCGGTAGCGGGAGTTTTCGGGCAACAAGAGACCCAGTACTTC.

Here the CDR3 reads CASSFRDRPTYEQYF. DNA for the CDR3: TGTGCCAGCAGTTTTAGGGACAGGCCTACCTACGAGCAGTACTTC. The chain links TRBV27 to TRBJ2-7; 8 nucleotides align to TRBD1. The V gene end was trimmed by 3 bases and the J gene end by 2 bases; junction bases not matched to a gene: 6. Looked up from germline, CDR1 is MNHEY and CDR2 is SMNVEV (reference sequence). The CDR3 contains 15 residues.

This clone has just one count. J is TRBJ1-2 and V is TRBV19; 8 bases fit TRBD1. V was pared by 6 bases and J by 0 bases, with 15 bases of the junction left unmatched. Germline CDR1 LNHDA, CDR2 SQIVND (reference sequence). The CDR3 spans 18 residues. CDR3 protein: CASSTSRQGSYPNYGYTF. The CDR3 bases are TGTGCCAGTAGCACCTCCAGACAGGGGTCGTATCCTAACTATGGCTACACCTTC. The full variable domain, in which reference TRBV19 and TRBJ1-2 provide the parts outside the CDR3, is DGGITQSPKYLFRKEGQNVTLSCEQNLNHDAMYWYRQDPGQGLRLIYYSQIVNDFQKGDIAEGYSVSREKKESFPLTVTSAQKNPTAFYLCASSTSRQGSYPNYGYTFGSGTRLTVV.

Details on this clone: One end of the junction fails to match germline, which may point to a read error. The chain has TRBV5-4 and TRBJ1-2; D uncertain. Germline CDR1 SGHNT, CDR2 YYREEE (reference sequence). This CDR3 has 18 residues. The DNA for the CDR3 is TGTGCCAGCACCTTGGGGAGGCGGACGTTAGGTGCGTTCTATGGCTACACCTTC. This translates into CASTLGRRTLGAFYGYTF. The full variable domain, rest sourced from reference TRBV5-4 and TRBJ1-2, is ETGVTQSPTHLIKTRGQQVTLRCSSQSGHNTVSWYQQALGQGPQFIFQYYREEENGRGNFPPRFSGLQFPNYSSELNVNALELDDSALYLCASTLGRRTLGAFYGYTFGSGTRLTVV.

V is TRBV6-1 and J is TRBJ1-5; D is perhaps TRBD1 (5 bases). V lost 8 bases, J lost 2 bases, and 13 bases lay in between. The CDR3 is made up of 14 amino acids. Germline loops: CDR1 MNHNS, CDR2 SASEGT. The CDR3 nucleotides are TGTGCCAGCCGGCGCAGGGTCGGCAATCAGCCCCAGCATTTT. This sequence encodes CASRRRVGNQPQHF.

About this clone itself: The sample has other DNA sequences that encode this CDR3 too. This chain uses TRBV28 with TRBJ1-6, with a weak D call TRBD1 (5 bases). Germline assignment: CDR1 MDHEN and CDR2 SYDVKM. The CDR3 has 14 amino acids. V was trimmed by 5 bases and J by 8 bases, leaving 13 bases between them. The CDR3 reads CASSPGTGDSPLHF. The CDR3 nucleotides are TGTGCCAGCAGTCCGGGGACTGGGGATTCACCCCTCCACTTT.

This clone has only a few counts. The J gene is TRBJ1-3, the V gene TRBV19; D uncertain. The length of the CDR3 is 16 residues. V gave up 7 bases and J gave up 0 bases, with 16 bases separating them. Per germline, CDR1 LNHDA and CDR2 SQIVND (reference sequence). The CDR3 spells CASNPQQINSGNTIYF. CDR3 bases: TGTGCCAGTAACCCACAACAGATCAACTCTGGAAACACCATATATTTT.

The chain joins TRBV2 to TRBJ1-3, with 8 bases lining up with TRBD1. The CDR3 contains 16 residues. Germline values: CDR1 SNHLY, CDR2 FYNNEI. After removal of 6 bases from V and 1 base from J, the junction contained 8 bases not matched to a gene. CDR3 protein: CASRFDRGGSGNTIYF. The DNA for the CDR3 is TGTGCCAGCAGATTTGACAGGGGAGGGTCTGGAAACACCATATATTTT.

The chain carries TRBV7-9 and TRBJ2-3; 7 positions agree with TRBD1. V lost 9 bases, J lost 2 bases, and 5 bases stayed unmatched. There are 13 residues in the CDR3. The germline CDR1 and CDR2 sequences are SEHNR and FQNEAQ (reference sequence). The CDR3: CASRQGTTDTQYF. CDR3 coding DNA: TGTGCCAGTCGACAGGGAACCACAGATACGCAGTATTTT.

The rearrangement joins TRBV4-3 to TRBJ2-5; a weak D match, TRBD1 (6 bases). The V end lost 3 bases, the J end lost 1 base, and 15 bases lay between the germline ends. The CDR3 consists of 16 residues. Germline loops: CDR1 LGHNA, CDR2 YSLEER. The CDR3 here is CASSHRRGDFQETQYF. CDR3 nucleotides: TGCGCCAGCAGCCATCGCAGGGGAGACTTCCAAGAGACCCAGTACTTC.

The rearrangement uses TRBV9 and TRBJ1-2; perhaps TRBD1 as D (6 bases). The CDR3 is 14 amino acids. The germline CDR1 and CDR2 sequences are SGDLS and YYNGEE. Trimming shortened V by 0 bases and J by 4 bases, and 10 bases separated the two germline ends. The CDR3 spells CASSVDRDFYGYTF. CDR3 DNA sequence: TGTGCCAGCAGCGTAGACAGGGATTTCTATGGCTACACCTTC.

The chain recombines TRBV5-1 with TRBJ2-7, with 8 bases matching TRBD1. This CDR3 contains 14 residues. CDR1 SGHRS and CDR2 YFSETQ come from the germline V gene. V lost 4 bases, J lost 4 bases, and 7 bases stayed unmatched. The CDR3 region is CASSKTGQVYEQYF. In nucleotides, the CDR3 is TGCGCCAGCAGCAAGACGGGACAGGTTTACGAGCAGTACTTC.

The rearrangement joins TRBV6-4 to TRBJ1-1; perhaps TRBD1 as D (5 bases). Germline values: CDR1 MRHNA, CDR2 SNTAGT. V lost 5 bases and J 2 bases, leaving 9 bases between the germline ends. This CDR3 is built from 13 residues. CDR3 region: CASSQGPNTEAFF. In nucleotides, the CDR3 is TGTGCCAGCAGTCAGGGCCCCAACACTGAAGCTTTCTTT.

The rearrangement joins TRBV4-3 to TRBJ2-3, with D perhaps matching TRBD2 (6 bases). With 1 base removed from V and 6 bases from J, the gap between germline ends came to 14 bases. This CDR3 is built from 15 residues. Germline V gene lookup returns CDR1 LGHNA and CDR2 YSLEER. CDR3 sequence reads: CASSQAGLARDTQYF. DNA of the CDR3: TGCGCCAGCAGCCAAGCTGGCCTAGCGAGGGATACGCAGTATTTT.

The chain uses TRBV29-1 and TRBJ1-1; the D is unclear. Germline CDR1 is SQVTM and CDR2 is ANQGSEA. Between the trimmed V and J ends, which lost 7 bases and 4 bases, there was a span of 7 bases. The CDR3 is 10 amino acids. In DNA form, the CDR3 reads TGCAGCGGGAGTGGCACTGAAGCTTTCTTT. This sequence encodes CSGSGTEAFF.